A selection of T cell receptor beta chains follows, all from one sample in a study of somatic mutations in cytotoxic T cells in rheumatoid arthritis. Profiling relied on immunoSEQ multiplex PCR, and the TCRdb table lists in-frame clones only, not all of them. The data contain some 15,000 clones, around 82% of them seen just once; the ten biggest clones take up over 15%. Specimen: CD8+ T cells sorted from blood. These TCRs come from a woman aged 50 to 60 with rheumatoid arthritis. CDR3s include the opening cysteine and the closing phenylalanine or tryptophan. Fields, in order: V gene, J gene, clone size, D gene, CDR3 DNA, CDR3 protein. A D gene is named only where the DNA matches it firmly. Not every row has a clone size; where given, it reads once, few, many or a size class.

TRBV28	TRBJ2-1	NA	NA	TGTGCCAGCACAGGGGGGAATGAGCAGTTCTTC	CASTGGNEQFF
TRBV7-9	TRBJ2-1	once	TRBD2	TGTGCCAGCATTACACTAGCGGGAGAGAATGAGCAGTTCTTC	CASITLAGENEQFF
TRBV27	TRBJ2-7	NA	NA	TGTGCCAGCAGTTTATCAGGCAGCTACGAGCAGTACTTC	CASSLSGSYEQYF
TRBV4-3	TRBJ1-5	NA	NA	TGCGCCAGCAGCCAAGGGGCGAGGAATCAGCCCCAGCATTTT	CASSQGARNQPQHF
TRBV27	TRBJ2-5	NA	TRBD2	TGTGCCAGCAGGACTAGCAACAAGGAGACCCAGTACTTC	CASRTSNKETQYF
TRBV10-1	TRBJ1-6	NA	NA	TGCGCCAGCAGTGCCCGGGGAAGAAATTCACCCCTCCACTTT	CASSARGRNSPLHF
TRBV10-3	TRBJ2-7	NA	TRBD1	TGTGCCATCACCTCGGACAGGGGGGATTCCGAGCAGTACTTC	CAITSDRGDSEQYF
TRBV7-9	TRBJ1-2	NA	TRBD1	TGTGCCAGCAGCCTCGGGACAGGGAAGGGCTACACCTTC	CASSLGTGKGYTF
TRBV6-5	TRBJ1-4	NA	NA	TGTGCCAGCAGTGGGAGGGCGGGTGAAAAACTGTTTTTT	CASSGRAGEKLFF
TRBV4-1	TRBJ1-2	NA	NA	TGCGCCAGCAGCCAAGATTGGGGACTGGGCTATGGCTACACCTTC	CASSQDWGLGYGYTF
TRBV10-3	TRBJ2-1	NA	TRBD1	TGTGCCATCAGTGAGTCGAGACAGGGGATCTACAATGAGCAGTTCTTC	CAISESRQGIYNEQFF
TRBV7-6	TRBJ1-5	NA	NA	TGTGCCAGCAGCTTAGGACAGAATCAGCCCCAGCATTTT	CASSLGQNQPQHF
TRBV27	TRBJ2-1	NA	NA	TGTGCCAGCAGTTTATCGGCTAGCGCATACAATGAGCAGTTCTTC	CASSLSASAYNEQFF
TRBV5-6	TRBJ1-3	NA	NA	TGTGCCACAACCGGGTCGAGCTCTGGAAACACCATATATTTT	CATTGSSSGNTIYF
TRBV6-5	TRBJ2-1	NA	NA	TGTGCCAGCAGTTCCTCGGACTATTACAATGAGCAGTTCTTC	CASSSSDYYNEQFF
TRBV7-2	TRBJ2-3	NA	TRBD2	TGTGCCAGCAGCCTGACTAGCGGAAGCACAGATACGCAGTATTTT	CASSLTSGSTDTQYF
TRBV19	TRBJ1-2	NA	TRBD1	TGTGCCAGTAGTGTGACCACAGGGGTGCCTAACTATGGCTACACCTTC	CASSVTTGVPNYGYTF
TRBV6-6	TRBJ2-5	NA	NA	TGTGCCACCCTTTTCGGTATAACTGGGGAGACCCAGTACTTC	CATLFGITGETQYF
TRBV19	TRBJ2-7	NA	NA	TGTGCCAGTAGTATCCGATTTGGTGGACTATCCTACGAGCAGTACTTC	CASSIRFGGLSYEQYF
TRBV15	TRBJ2-1	few	NA	TGTGCCACCAGCAGAGGAAGGGTCAATGAGCAGTTCTTC	CATSRGRVNEQFF
TRBV10-3	TRBJ1-3	NA	NA	TGTGCCATCAGTAACTGGAATTTCTCTGGAAACACCATATATTTT	CAISNWNFSGNTIYF
TRBV6-1	TRBJ1-5	NA	NA	TGTGCCAGCAGTGAAGTAGGGTCGGGGTCCCAGCCCCAGCATTTT	CASSEVGSGSQPQHF
TRBV19	TRBJ2-1	few	TRBD2	TGTGCCAGTAGTTTTAGCGGGATCTACAATGAGCAGTTCTTC	CASSFSGIYNEQFF
TRBV7-9	TRBJ2-1	NA	TRBD2	TGTGCCAGCAGCTTACTAGCGGGAGGGCCAGCCAGCGCTGGCAATGAGCAGTTCTTC	CASSLLAGGPASAGNEQFF